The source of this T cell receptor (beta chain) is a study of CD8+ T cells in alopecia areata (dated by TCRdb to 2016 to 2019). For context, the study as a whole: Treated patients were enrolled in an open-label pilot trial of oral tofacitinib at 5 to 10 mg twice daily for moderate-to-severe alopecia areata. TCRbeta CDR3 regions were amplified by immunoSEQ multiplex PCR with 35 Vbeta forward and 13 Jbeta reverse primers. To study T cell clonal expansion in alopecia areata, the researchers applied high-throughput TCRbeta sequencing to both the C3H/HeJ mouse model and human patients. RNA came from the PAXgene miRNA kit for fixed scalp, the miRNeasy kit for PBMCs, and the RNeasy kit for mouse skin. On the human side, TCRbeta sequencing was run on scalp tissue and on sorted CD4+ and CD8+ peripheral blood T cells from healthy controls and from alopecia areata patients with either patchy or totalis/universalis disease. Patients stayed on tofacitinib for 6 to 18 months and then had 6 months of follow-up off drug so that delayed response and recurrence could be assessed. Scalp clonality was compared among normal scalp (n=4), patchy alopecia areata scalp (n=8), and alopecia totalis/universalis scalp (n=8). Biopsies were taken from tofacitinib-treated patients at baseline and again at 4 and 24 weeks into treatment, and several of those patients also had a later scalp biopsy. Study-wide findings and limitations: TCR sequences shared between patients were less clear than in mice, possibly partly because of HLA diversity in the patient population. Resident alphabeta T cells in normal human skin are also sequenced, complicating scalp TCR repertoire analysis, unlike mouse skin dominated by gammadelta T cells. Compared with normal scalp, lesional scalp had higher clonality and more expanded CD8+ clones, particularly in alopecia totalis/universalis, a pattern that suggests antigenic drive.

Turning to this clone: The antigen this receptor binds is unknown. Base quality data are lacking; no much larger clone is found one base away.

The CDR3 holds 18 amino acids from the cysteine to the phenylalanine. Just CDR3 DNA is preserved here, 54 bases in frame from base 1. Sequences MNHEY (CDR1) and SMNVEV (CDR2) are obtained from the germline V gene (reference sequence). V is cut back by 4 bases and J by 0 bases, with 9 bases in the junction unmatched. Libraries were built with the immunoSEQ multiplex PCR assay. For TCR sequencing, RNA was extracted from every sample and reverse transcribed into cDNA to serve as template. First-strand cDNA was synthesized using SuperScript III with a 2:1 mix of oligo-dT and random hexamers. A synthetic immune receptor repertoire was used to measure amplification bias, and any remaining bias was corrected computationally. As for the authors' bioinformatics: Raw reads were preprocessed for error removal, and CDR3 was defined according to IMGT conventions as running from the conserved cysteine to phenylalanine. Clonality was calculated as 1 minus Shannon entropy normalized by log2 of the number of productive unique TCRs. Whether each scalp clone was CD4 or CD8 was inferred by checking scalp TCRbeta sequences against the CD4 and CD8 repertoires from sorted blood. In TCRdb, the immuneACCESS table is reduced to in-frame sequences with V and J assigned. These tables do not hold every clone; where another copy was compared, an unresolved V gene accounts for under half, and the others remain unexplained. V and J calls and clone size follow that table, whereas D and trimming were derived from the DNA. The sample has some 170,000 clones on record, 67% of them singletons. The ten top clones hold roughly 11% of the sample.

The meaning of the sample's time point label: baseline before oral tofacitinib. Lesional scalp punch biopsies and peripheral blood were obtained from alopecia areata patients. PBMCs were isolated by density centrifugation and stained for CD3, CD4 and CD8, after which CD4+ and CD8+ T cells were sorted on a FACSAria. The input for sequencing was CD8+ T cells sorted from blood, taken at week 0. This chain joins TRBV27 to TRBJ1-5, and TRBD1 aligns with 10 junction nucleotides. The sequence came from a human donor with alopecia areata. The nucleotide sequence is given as TGTGCCAGCAGTTACTGGACAGGGGGTTGGTCTAGCAATCAGCCCCAGCATTTT. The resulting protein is CASSYWTGGWSSNQPQHF.